The rows below give T cell receptor beta chains drawn from one sample of a study of Graves' ophthalmopathy and Graves' hyperthyroidism. TCRdb passed the multiplex PCR reads through MiXCR, listing each CDR3 protein once. The sample holds more than 300,000 distinct CDR3 sequences; 15% are singletons and the top ten take 5.5% to 8%. Material for sequencing was peripheral blood. The source is a woman aged 18 to 35 with stable Graves' hyperthyroidism. Both conserved end residues are part of each CDR3. The D gene is left open where the match is weak. Clone size appears in some rows only: once, few, many, or a class for an expanded clone.

TRBJ1-2 TRBV5-8 14 NA many CASTWFLENYGYTF TGTGCCAGCACATGGTTTTTAGAAAACTATGGCTACACCTTC
TRBJ1-1 TRBV6-1 15 NA NA CAALTQGPGNTEAFF TGTGCCGCACTAACACAGGGCCCTGGGAACACTGAAGCTTTCTTT
TRBJ1-2 TRBV12-3/TRBV12-4 15 NA many CASSPTRGTNYGYTF TGTGCCAGCAGCCCGACGAGGGGAACTAACTATGGCTACACCTTC
TRBJ1-1 TRBV7-9 14 NA many CASRSLAWNTEAFF TGTGCCAGCAGGTCATTAGCCTGGAACACTGAAGCTTTCTTT
TRBJ2-6 TRBV7-2 14 NA many CAGSLAPGANVLTF TGTGCCGGCAGCTTAGCACCTGGGGCCAACGTCCTGACTTTC
TRBJ1-1 TRBV6-1 17 NA many CASSGTGTIRKGTEAFF TGTGCCAGCAGTGGGACCGGGACAATAAGGAAGGGCACTGAAGCTTTCTTT
TRBJ1-2 TRBV9 16 TRBD1 few CASSGTGTGDHYGYTF TGTGCCAGCAGCGGTACCGGGACAGGGGACCACTATGGCTACACCTTC
TRBJ1-1 TRBV13 15 NA many CASAIRGAGNTEAFF TGTGCCAGCGCAATAAGGGGCGCTGGGAACACTGAAGCTTTCTTT
TRBJ1-6 TRBV7-2 17 NA many CASSLNPRTEYNSPLHF TGTGCCAGCAGCTTAAATCCCAGGACGGAGTATAATTCACCCCTCCACTTT
TRBJ1-2 TRBV11-2 13 NA many CASSPQGVYGYTF TGTGCCAGCAGCCCACAGGGAGTCTATGGCTACACCTTC
TRBJ1-1 TRBV3-1 16 NA few CASSRKGEEMNTEAFF TGTGCCAGCAGCCGTAAGGGGGAAGAAATGAACACTGAAGCTTTCTTT
TRBJ2-5 TRBV12-3/TRBV12-4 13 NA many CASQKGTQATQYF TGTGCCAGTCAAAAAGGAACACAAGCGACCCAGTACTTC
TRBJ2-2 TRBV12-3/TRBV12-4 14 NA NA CASSFSPVAGELFF TGTGCCAGCAGCTTCTCTCCTGTGGCCGGGGAGCTGTTTTTT
TRBJ2-4 TRBV3-1 13 TRBD1 many CASSPTGENIQYF TGTGCCAGCAGCCCCACAGGGGAGAACATTCAGTACTTC
TRBJ2-7 TRBV6-1 14 NA many CASKTGTPTNEQYF TGTGCCAGCAAGACCGGGACACCTACGAACGAGCAGTACTTC
TRBJ1-1 TRBV11-1 16 TRBD1 NA CASSSPGGPVNTEAFF TGTGCCAGCAGCTCTCCAGGGGGCCCGGTGAACACTGAAGCTTTCTTT
TRBJ2-7 TRBV11-1 13 NA few CASSSRTDYEQYF TGTGCCAGCAGCTCCCGGACAGACTACGAGCAGTACTTC
TRBJ2-4 TRBV19 16 NA many CASSIGQVQAKNIQYF TGTGCCAGTAGTATAGGACAGGTCCAAGCCAAAAACATTCAGTACTTC
TRBJ1-2 TRBV6-5 16 NA once CASSYSGTSGPYGYTF TGTGCCAGCAGTTACTCCGGGACCTCAGGGCCCTATGGCTACACCTTC
TRBJ1-2 TRBV10-3 14 NA many CAISESKGSYGYTF TGTGCCATCAGTGAGTCGAAAGGGAGCTATGGCTACACCTTC
TRBJ1-1 TRBV10-3 16 TRBD1 many CAISDPYRGGDTEAFF TGTGCCATCAGTGATCCATACAGGGGAGGAGACACTGAAGCTTTCTTT
TRBJ2-4 TRBV4-2 17 NA NA CASSQFPRLESKNIQYF TGTGCCAGCAGCCAATTTCCCCGCTTAGAATCCAAAAACATTCAGTACTTC
TRBJ2-7 TRBV11-2 14 NA many CASSSLRTTLEQYF TGTGCCAGCAGCTCTCTCAGGACTACTCTCGAGCAGTACTTC
TRBJ1-1 TRBV12-3/TRBV12-4 13 TRBD1 many CASSLRQGWLAFF TGTGCCAGCAGTCTTCGACAGGGTTGGTTGGCTTTCTTT
TRBJ2-7 TRBV5-6 15 NA NA CATSEWDGFSYEQYF TGTGCCACCAGTGAATGGGACGGCTTCTCCTACGAGCAGTACTTC
TRBJ2-7 TRBV6-2/TRBV6-3 13 NA many CASRGLGSYEQYF TGTGCCAGCAGAGGACTGGGCTCCTACGAGCAGTACTTC
TRBJ2-2 TRBV6-1 12 NA once CASIPTSGELFF TGTGCCAGCATACCCACCTCCGGGGAGCTGTTTTTT
TRBJ1-2 TRBV12-3/TRBV12-4 13 TRBD1 many CASSFWTGDGYTF TGTGCCAGCAGTTTCTGGACAGGGGACGGCTACACCTTC
TRBJ2-7 TRBV6-1 12 NA NA CASRAQGYEQYF TGTGCCAGCAGAGCACAGGGTTACGAGCAGTACTTC
TRBJ2-7 TRBV9 13 TRBD2 many CASSVSSGVEQYF TGTGCCAGCAGCGTGTCCAGCGGGGTCGAGCAGTACTTC
TRBJ2-5 TRBV5-1 15 NA few CASSALLGYQETQYF TGCGCCAGCAGCGCCCTACTAGGTTACCAAGAGACCCAGTACTTC
TRBJ1-1 TRBV11-1 13 NA many CASSPVEDTEAFF TGTGCCAGCAGCCCCGTAGAGGACACTGAAGCTTTCTTT
TRBJ2-2 TRBV6-2/TRBV6-3 15 NA many CASTDRRPYTGELFF TGTGCCAGCACCGACAGGCGACCGTACACCGGGGAGCTGTTTTTT
TRBJ2-7 TRBV20-1 13 TRBD1 many CSAARTGDHEQYF TGCAGTGCTGCCCGGACAGGGGACCACGAGCAGTACTTC
TRBJ1-1 TRBV5-1 14 TRBD1 many CASSVRQGLFEAFF TGCGCCAGCAGCGTCCGACAGGGCCTCTTTGAAGCTTTCTTT
TRBJ2-7 TRBV12-3/TRBV12-4 14 NA many CASSFWTVSYEQYF TGTGCCAGCAGTTTCTGGACAGTCTCCTACGAGCAGTACTTC
TRBJ1-2 TRBV6-1 13 NA NA CASSRGSHSGYTF TGTGCCAGCAGTCGGGGCAGCCATTCTGGCTACACCTTC
TRBJ1-1 TRBV19 14 NA many CASSIRKGMIEAFF TGTGCCAGTAGTATTCGTAAGGGGATGATTGAAGCTTTCTTT
TRBJ1-2 TRBV2 14 NA many CASSPGGGRDGYTF TGTGCCAGCAGTCCAGGCGGGGGGCGGGATGGCTACACCTTC
TRBJ1-2 TRBV7-3 16 NA many CASSPIAGQTENGYTF TGTGCCAGCAGCCCAATAGCCGGTCAGACAGAGAATGGCTACACCTTC
TRBJ1-2 TRBV5-6 15 NA few CASSERRLSYTGYTF TGTGCCAGCAGCGAAAGGCGGCTATCCTATACTGGCTACACCTTC
TRBJ1-1 TRBV20-1 16 NA NA CSARDLMWAEDTEAFF TGCAGTGCTAGAGATTTGATGTGGGCCGAAGACACTGAAGCTTTCTTT
TRBJ2-5 TRBV20-1 14 NA many CSARDLGGRETQYF TGCAGTGCTAGAGATTTGGGGGGACGGGAGACCCAGTACTTC
TRBJ2-4 TRBV15 16 NA few CATSATGMVSSNIKYF TGTGCCACCAGCGCGACAGGAATGGTATCCTCGAACATTAAGTACTTC
TRBJ2-7 TRBV28 13 NA many CASSPDRNYEQYF TGTGCCAGCAGTCCCGACAGGAACTACGAGCAGTACTTC
TRBJ1-5 TRBV15 15 NA many CATSSRADGNQPQHF TGTGCCACCAGCAGTCGCGCGGACGGCAATCAGCCCCAGCATTTT
TRBJ1-1 TRBV7-2 13 NA NA CASSADFYQKAFF TGTGCCAGCAGTGCTGACTTTTACCAAAAAGCTTTCTTT
TRBJ1-2 TRBV6-1 14 NA NA CASTPGVGGYGYTF TGTGCCAGCACCCCTGGAGTGGGCGGCTATGGCTACACCTTC
TRBJ2-5 TRBV20-1 16 TRBD2 NA CSARVTSGGAQGTQYF TGCAGTGCTAGAGTAACTAGCGGGGGGGCCCAAGGGACCCAGTACTTC
TRBJ1-2 TRBV20-1 12 NA many CSAWAPNYGYTF TGCAGTGCTTGGGCCCCTAACTATGGCTACACCTTC
TRBJ1-5 TRBV30 13 NA NA CAWRARVNQPQHF TGTGCCTGGAGGGCCAGGGTAAATCAGCCCCAGCATTTT
TRBJ2-2 TRBV3-1 16 TRBD2 NA CASSQERGGITGELFF TGTGCCAGCAGCCAAGAACGCGGGGGAATCACCGGGGAGCTGTTTTTT
TRBJ1-1 TRBV24-1 12 NA many CATSDGDTEAFF TGTGCCACCAGTGATGGAGACACTGAAGCTTTCTTT
TRBJ1-3 TRBV12-3/TRBV12-4 18 NA many CASSLGDLRESSGNTIYF TGTGCCAGCAGTTTAGGGGATCTCCGGGAGTCCTCTGGAAACACCATATATTTT
TRBJ1-6 TRBV12-3/TRBV12-4 16 NA many CASTKAHSSYNSPLHF TGTGCCAGCACCAAAGCCCATAGCTCCTATAATTCACCCCTCCACTTT